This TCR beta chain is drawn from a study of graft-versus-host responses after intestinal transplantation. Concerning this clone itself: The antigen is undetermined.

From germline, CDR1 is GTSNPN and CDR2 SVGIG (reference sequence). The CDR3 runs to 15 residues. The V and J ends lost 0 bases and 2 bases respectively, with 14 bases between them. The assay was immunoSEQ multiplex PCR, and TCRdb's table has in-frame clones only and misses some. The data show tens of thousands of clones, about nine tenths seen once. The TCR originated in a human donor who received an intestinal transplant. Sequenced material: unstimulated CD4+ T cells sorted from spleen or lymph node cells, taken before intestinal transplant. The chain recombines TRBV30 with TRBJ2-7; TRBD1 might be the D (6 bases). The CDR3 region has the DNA TGTGCCTGGAGTGTACCCGGGGCAGGGGCCTACGAGCAGTACTTC. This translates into CAWSVPGAGAYEQYF.